The next 20 T cell receptor beta chains were all read from a single sample in a study of shared clonotypes between healthy human individuals. TCRdb's copy holds only in-frame clones and misses some; the assay was immunoSEQ multiplex PCR. The data contain about 690,000 clones, roughly 87% of them singletons. Sequences were obtained from memory CD8+ T cells from PBMCs. Subset: CD45RO+ cells pooled with CCR7-negative TemRA cells. These receptors came from a man aged 18 to 29 in good health. Some clones in this sample may be carry-over from other donors' samples.

The rearrangement links TRBV7-3 to TRBJ2-1, with TRBD2 identical over 14 bases. CDR3 length equals 16 residues. Germline assignment: CDR1 SGHTA and CDR2 FQGTGA. Germline trimming cut 5 bases from V and 6 bases from J; bases unmatched to any gene: 6. The DNA of the CDR3 is TGTGCCAGCAGCGTGGGACTAGCGGGAGTAGGCAATGAGCAGTTCTTC. The encoded protein is CASSVGLAGVGNEQFF.

The chain recombines TRBV12-2 with TRBJ2-7. TRBV12-2 is designated a pseudogene. The CDR3 is made up of 15 amino acids. The CDR3 sequence: CASRSGAAPAYEQYF. CDR3 nucleotides: TGTGCAAGTCGCTCCGGGGCGGCTCCTGCCTACGAGCAGTACTTC.

The rearrangement links TRBV7-9 to TRBJ1-2; D call uncertain. The V end was cut by 5 bases, the J end by 4 bases, with 17 bases between. This CDR3 has 15 amino acids. Germline values: CDR1 SEHNR, CDR2 FQNEAQ (reference sequence). The CDR3 region has the DNA TGTGCCAGCAGCCCCTGGCAACAGATCGGCTATGGCTACACCTTC. Translated: CASSPWQQIGYGYTF.

This chain's CDR3 is CASSISGQLNEKLFF. The CDR3 nucleotides are TGTGCCAGTAGTATAAGCGGACAGCTTAATGAAAAACTGTTTTTT. The V call is TRBV19, the J call TRBJ1-4; D is perhaps TRBD1 (6 bases). Trimming took 2 bases from V and 4 from J, leaving 11 bases between them. Germline assignment: CDR1 LNHDA and CDR2 SQIVND (reference sequence). The CDR3 consists of 15 residues.

This chain uses TRBV5-1 with TRBJ1-1; D uncertain. The CDR3 sequence is 13 residues long. Germline lookup yields CDR1 SGHRS and CDR2 YFSETQ. Trimming took 1 base from V and 1 from J, leaving 5 bases between them. CDR3 sequence reads: CASSLSQNTEAFF. CDR3 sequence (DNA): TGCGCCAGCAGCTTGAGTCAGAACACTGAAGCTTTCTTT.

The chain couples TRBV6-1 to TRBJ2-1; D is perhaps TRBD2 (6 bases). The CDR3 contains 17 residues. Germline assignment: CDR1 MNHNS and CDR2 SASEGT. Trimming cost V 0 bases and J 3 bases, with 15 bases left between them. The CDR3: CASSEAHGGGGYNEQFF. CDR3 sequence (DNA): TGTGCCAGCAGTGAAGCGCATGGTGGGGGAGGCTACAATGAGCAGTTCTTC.

The V and J genes are TRBV7-9 and TRBJ2-7; D assignment may be TRBD1 or TRBD2 (5 bases each). CDR3 length: 13 amino acids. V lost 3 bases to trimming and J lost 6 bases, with 12 bases between them. Germline CDR1 and CDR2: SEHNR and FQNEAQ (reference sequence). DNA of the CDR3: TGTGCCAGCAGCTTGGGAACTAGGGGCGAGCAGTACTTC. Protein sequence: CASSLGTRGEQYF. The variable domain in full, completed from reference TRBV7-9 and TRBJ2-7, reads DTGVSQNPRHKITKRGQNVTFRCDPISEHNRLYWYRQTLGQGPEFLTYFQNEAQLEKSRLLSDRFSAERPKGSFSTLEIQRTEQGDSAMYLCASSLGTRGEQYFGPGTRLTVT.

The rearrangement uses TRBV27 and TRBJ2-3; 8 bases line up with TRBD2. The germline CDR1 and CDR2 sequences are MNHEY and SMNVEV (reference sequence). CDR3 length equals 15 residues. J gave up 5 bases and V 4 bases, and 8 bases lay outside the gene matches. This CDR3 reads CASSWLAGTLDTQYF. The CDR3 nucleotides read TGTGCCAGCAGTTGGCTAGCGGGCACGCTAGATACGCAGTATTTT.

The chain joins TRBV5-1 to TRBJ1-1; possibly TRBD1 for D (5 bases). V lost 0 bases and J lost 11, with 20 bases in between. CDR3 length: 15 residues. Germline V CDR1 and CDR2: SGHRS, YFSETQ. As DNA, the CDR3 is TGCGCCAGCAGCTTGGGAGTATTGGGTGGGACGGGGGCTTTCTTT. As protein: CASSLGVLGGTGAFF.

As regards this clone: Other DNA sequences within the sample encode an identical CDR3. J is TRBJ2-2 and V is TRBV27; D ambiguous. The CDR3 totals 12 residues. Germline V lookup: CDR1 MNHEY, CDR2 SMNVEV (reference sequence). V dropped 3 bases and J dropped 6 bases, with 5 bases sitting between them. The DNA for the CDR3 is TGTGCCAGCAGTTTTGGAGCCGGGGAGCTGTTTTTT. It is translated as CASSFGAGELFF.

The chain joins TRBV21-1 to TRBJ2-7; no DNA check was done on the table's D call, TRBD1. TRBV21-1 is flagged as a pseudogene. The CDR3 totals 15 residues. CDR3 loop: CASSKGTGMTYEQYF. CDR3 in DNA: TGTGCCAGCAGCAAAGGGACAGGGATGACCTACGAGCAGTACTTC.

The rearrangement uses TRBV27 and TRBJ2-4; D gene ambiguous. The CDR3 runs to 15 residues. The ends were cut back, 5 bases at V and 13 bases at J, with 24 bases in the middle. Germline V CDR1 and CDR2: MNHEY, SMNVEV (reference sequence). This CDR3 is CASSPSYEGSPPQYF. CDR3 DNA: TGTGCCAGCAGTCCCTCGTATGAAGGGTCTCCCCCCCAGTACTTC.

V and J are TRBV30 and TRBJ2-7, with D possibly matching TRBD1 (5 bases). Trimming shortened V by 1 base and J by 5 bases, and 6 bases separated the two germline ends. This CDR3 comprises 11 residues. Germline lookup yields CDR1 GTSNPN and CDR2 SVGIG (reference sequence). The CDR3 reads CAWSEDNEQYF. The CDR3 nucleotides are TGTGCCTGGAGTGAGGACAACGAGCAGTACTTC.

The chain joins TRBV6-6 to TRBJ2-5; D may be TRBD1 or TRBD2 (6 bases each). The V and J ends lost 3 bases and 3 bases respectively, with 14 bases between them. CDR3 length: 15 amino acids. The germline gives CDR1 MNHNY, CDR2 SVGAGI (reference sequence). CDR3 DNA: TGTGCCAGCAGTTATTTTCGGAGGGGGGAAGAGACCCAGTACTTC. Its translation is CASSYFRRGEETQYF.

The CDR3 region is CASSFLDRGHGYNEQFF. For the CDR3, the DNA is TGCGCCAGCAGCTTCCTCGACAGGGGGCACGGCTACAATGAGCAGTTCTTC. The chain combines TRBV4-1 with TRBJ2-1; 10 nucleotides align to TRBD1. Germline trimming cut 5 bases from V and 3 bases from J; bases unmatched to any gene: 10. The CDR3 contains 17 residues. The germline V gene has CDR1 MGHRA and CDR2 YSYEKL.

V gene TRBV27 combines with J gene TRBJ2-3; 12 nucleotides line up with TRBD2. Trimming cost V 6 bases and J 1 base; bases outside gene matches: 11. Germline CDR1 MNHEY, CDR2 SMNVEV (reference sequence). The CDR3 consists of 18 residues. CDR3 protein: CASSLFPGTSGRTDTQYF. For the CDR3, the DNA is TGTGCCAGCAGCCTTTTCCCCGGGACTAGCGGGCGCACAGATACGCAGTATTTT.

This chain joins TRBV5-6 and TRBJ2-3; TRBD2 matches at 11 bases. Germline V gene data show CDR1 as SGHDT and CDR2 as YYEEEE. J was trimmed by 7 bases and V by 6 bases; bases with no gene match: 4. This CDR3 is 13 amino acids long. The CDR3 region is CASTTSGMNTQYF. The DNA for the CDR3 is TGTGCCAGCACGACTAGCGGGATGAATACGCAGTATTTT.

The genes are TRBV5-6 and TRBJ2-3; 7 positions match TRBD1. CDR1 is SGHDT, CDR2 YYEEEE, per germline. The CDR3 totals 14 residues. J gave up 0 bases and V 4 bases, and 2 bases lay outside the gene matches. CDR3 DNA: TGTGCCAGCAGCCCGGGACAGAGCACAGATACGCAGTATTTT. This codes for CASSPGQSTDTQYF.

The chain is built from TRBV5-1 and TRBJ1-1, with no clear D. In germline, CDR1 is SGHRS, CDR2 YFSETQ. Trimming took 4 bases from V and 1 from J, leaving 11 bases between them. This CDR3 is built from 14 residues. Here the CDR3 DNA reads TGCGCCAGCAGCGCGGACTGGTCGAACACTGAAGCTTTCTTT. As protein: CASSADWSNTEAFF.

This chain uses TRBV7-9 with TRBJ1-2; D might be TRBD1 (5 bases). The CDR3 covers 14 residues. The germline V gene encodes CDR1 SEHNR and CDR2 FQNEAQ (reference sequence). Trimming removed 1 base at V and 6 bases at J, with 12 bases between. CDR3 protein: CASSLGKQENGYTF. The CDR3 DNA follows: TGTGCCAGCAGCTTAGGAAAACAGGAAAATGGCTACACCTTC. Full variable domain (outside the CDR3, taken from reference TRBV7-9 and TRBJ1-2): DTGVSQNPRHKITKRGQNVTFRCDPISEHNRLYWYRQTLGQGPEFLTYFQNEAQLEKSRLLSDRFSAERPKGSFSTLEIQRTEQGDSAMYLCASSLGKQENGYTFGSGTRLTVV.